These 8 T cell receptor beta chains share one sample of origin, sequenced in a study of T cell repertoires in ileal Crohn's disease. Sequencing used immunoSEQ multiplex PCR; TCRdb keeps in-frame clones, though not all of them. The sample has 9,500 to 15,000 clones, about 81% seen once. Time point given: neoterminal ileum biopsy at postoperative endoscopy, about 6 months after surgery. Source material: ileal tissue. The receptors originated from an adult with Crohn's disease.

V and J are TRBV19 and TRBJ1-1; D is ambiguous. The CDR3 loop spans 14 amino acids. CDR1 and CDR2 from the germline V gene are LNHDA and SQIVND (reference sequence). Trimming removed 7 bases at V and 4 bases at J, with 16 bases between. The CDR3 region is CASTPPGWSTEAFF. Here the CDR3 DNA reads TGTGCCAGTACCCCTCCGGGATGGAGCACTGAAGCTTTCTTT. Full variable domain (rest looked up from reference TRBV19 and TRBJ1-1): DGGITQSPKYLFRKEGQNVTLSCEQNLNHDAMYWYRQDPGQGLRLIYYSQIVNDFQKGDIAEGYSVSREKKESFPLTVTSAQKNPTAFYLCASTPPGWSTEAFFGQGTRLTVV.

The rearrangement uses TRBV5-5 and TRBJ2-7; D is unclear. Trimming took 0 bases from V and 1 from J, leaving 8 bases between them. Germline assignment: CDR1 SGHKS and CDR2 YYEKEE (reference sequence). CDR3 size: 14 residues. The CDR3 bases are TGTGCCAGCAGCTTGGTAGGCGGATCCTACGAGCAGTACTTC. It encodes CASSLVGGSYEQYF.

V and J are TRBV11-2 and TRBJ2-6; TRBD2 is a possible D gene (5 bases). Between the trimmed V and J ends, which lost 6 bases and 1 base, there was a span of 13 bases. There are 16 residues in the CDR3. Per germline, CDR1 SGHAT and CDR2 FQNNGV. The CDR3 sequence is CASRPNRGSGANVLTF. In nucleotides, the CDR3 is TGTGCCAGCAGACCCAACCGCGGGTCTGGGGCCAACGTCCTGACTTTC.

This clone was recorded a few times. The rearrangement joins TRBV4-2 to TRBJ2-1, with 15 positions matching TRBD2. V was pared by 4 bases and J by 4 bases, with 5 bases of the junction left unmatched. This CDR3 has 17 residues. CDR1 and CDR2 (germline): LGHNA, YNFKEQ. CDR3 nucleotides: TGTGCCAGCAGCCCGACCGGGACTAGCGGGGGGTACAATGAGCAGTTCTTC. It codes for CASSPTGTSGGYNEQFF.

The chain is built from TRBV30 and TRBJ2-3; D uncertain. The ends were cut back, 2 bases at V and 2 bases at J, with 11 bases in the middle. Germline assignment: CDR1 GTSNPN and CDR2 SVGIG (reference sequence). The CDR3 extends over 14 amino acids. In DNA form, the CDR3 reads TGTGCCTGGAGTCCCCCCTATATCACAGATACGCAGTATTTT. It yields the protein CAWSPPYITDTQYF.

The table lists this clone with a count of one. The rearrangement links TRBV19 to TRBJ1-2, with a tentative D call TRBD1 (6 bases). The germline V gene encodes CDR1 LNHDA and CDR2 SQIVND (reference sequence). The V gene lost 7 bases and the J gene lost 4 bases, with 16 bases spanning the gap. CDR3 size: 14 residues. The CDR3 nucleotides read TGTGCCAGTACTACTCAGGGGTTGGGCTATGGCTACACCTTC. Protein sequence: CASTTQGLGYGYTF.

This chain links TRBV2 with TRBJ1-1, with D tentatively TRBD1 (6 bases). V lost 6 bases and J 4 bases, leaving 21 bases between the germline ends. The CDR3 contains 16 residues. The V gene's germline CDR1 is SNHLY and CDR2 FYNNEI. CDR3: CASREVGGGRGTEAFF. The CDR3, as DNA: TGTGCCAGCAGGGAGGTTGGGGGGGGGCGAGGCACTGAAGCTTTCTTT.

Details on this clone: The sample carries other DNA sequences with the same CDR3. The V and J genes are TRBV30 and TRBJ2-3; 10 bases are shared with TRBD2. CDR1 GTSNPN and CDR2 SVGIG come from the germline V gene (reference sequence). The CDR3 loop spans 16 amino acids. Unmatched junction bases numbered 9, after V lost 0 bases and J lost 6 bases. CDR3 nucleotides: TGTGCCTGGAGTGTATTTAGCGGGGGGTCAACGGATACGCAGTATTTT. It specifies CAWSVFSGGSTDTQYF.